The 19 T cell receptor beta chains listed next were all sequenced from one sample in a study of identical twins. TCRdb used MiXCR to reprocess the 5' RACE reads, holding one entry per CDR3 protein. The sample lists about 250,000 distinct CDR3 sequences, 6.5% to 9% occurring once. These sequences were also reported in another study, on yellow fever vaccine responses in identical twins.

Sequencing was carried out using CD8+ T cells sorted from blood. These receptors were obtained from a young woman in good health.

The chain carries TRBV7-9 and TRBJ2-2, with D hard to call. There are 14 residues in the CDR3. V dropped 4 bases and J dropped 7 bases, with 13 bases sitting between them. CDR1 and CDR2 (germline): SEHNR, FQNEAQ (reference sequence). CDR3 sequence (DNA): TGTGCCAGCAGCTCCCCGTCCGGCTTCGGGGAGCTGTTTTTT. Translated: CASSSPSGFGELFF.

V is TRBV12-3 or TRBV12-4 and J is TRBJ2-5; D unresolved. Between the trimmed V and J ends, which lost 3 bases and 2 bases, there was a span of 10 bases. This CDR3 comprises 14 residues. The CDR3 here is CASSFSGTQETQYF. CDR3 DNA: TGTGCCAGCAGTTTCTCGGGCACACAAGAGACCCAGTACTTC.

This clonotype showed up many times. This sequence joins TRBV6-4 and TRBJ2-1; 10 bases fit TRBD2. Germline V gene data show CDR1 as MRHNA and CDR2 as SNTAGT. CDR3 size: 16 residues. V shed 4 bases and J 5 bases; nucleotides not matched to a gene: 8. The CDR3: CASSVGVAGGHNEQFF. The CDR3, as DNA: TGTGCCAGCAGTGTTGGGGTAGCGGGAGGTCACAATGAGCAGTTCTTC.

The V call is TRBV28, the J call TRBJ2-4, with D perhaps TRBD1 (6 bases). Germline CDR1 is MDHEN and CDR2 is SYDVKM. This CDR3 comprises 14 residues. V dropped 4 bases and J dropped 8 bases, with 15 bases sitting between them. The CDR3 loop is CASSSSDSKDIQYF. CDR3 DNA: TGTGCCAGCAGTTCCTCGGACAGTAAGGACATTCAGTACTTC.

This clonotype was seen only a few times. The chain joins TRBV4-1 to TRBJ2-3; 10 bases match TRBD2. The CDR3 is made up of 16 amino acids. V lost 1 base to trimming and J lost 1 base; unmatched junction nucleotides: 2. The V gene's germline CDR1 is MGHRA and CDR2 YSYEKL. DNA of the CDR3: TGCGCCAGCAGCCAAGTCCTAGCGGGGGGCACAGATACGCAGTATTTT. Encoded protein: CASSQVLAGGTDTQYF.

The table lists this clonotype with many counts. The V gene is TRBV12-3 or TRBV12-4, the J gene TRBJ2-1; 11 nucleotides match TRBD2. The CDR3 has 19 amino acids. Germline trimming cut 1 base from V and 7 bases from J; bases unmatched to any gene: 15. CDR3 residues: CASSLVGLLSGRAQNEQFF. CDR3 nucleotide sequence: TGTGCCAGCAGTTTAGTTGGGTTGCTTAGCGGGAGGGCCCAGAATGAGCAGTTCTTC.

This clonotype was observed a few times. The chain employs TRBV6-5 and TRBJ2-1; D may match TRBD1 or TRBD2 (5 bases each). The CDR3 has 18 residues. The V gene lost 0 bases and the J gene lost 7 bases, with 22 bases spanning the gap. Germline loops: CDR1 MNHEY, CDR2 SVGAGI. This CDR3 is CASSYSIVGVASKNEQFF. Written as DNA, the CDR3 is TGTGCCAGCAGTTACTCGATTGTAGGGGTAGCGTCGAAGAATGAGCAGTTCTTC.

This clonotype was picked up many times. The chain carries TRBV11-2 and TRBJ2-2; the match to TRBD2 covers 7 bases. From germline, CDR1 is SGHAT and CDR2 FQNNGV. This CDR3 has 18 residues. The junction had 11 bases not matched to a gene; V was cut back by 1 base and J by 3 bases. Here the CDR3 DNA reads TGTGCCAGCAGCTTAGGGGAGGGCTTAGACACATACACCGGGGAGCTGTTTTTT. Protein product: CASSLGEGLDTYTGELFF.

This clonotype was seen more than once but under ten times. The rearrangement uses TRBV5-1 and TRBJ1-2; 7 bases are shared with TRBD1. V gave up 4 bases and J gave up 6 bases; unmatched junction bases: 3. The CDR3 runs 12 residues. The germline gives CDR1 SGHRS, CDR2 YFSETQ. CDR3 coding DNA: TGCGCCAGCAGCGGGGACAGCGATGGCTACACCTTC. As protein: CASSGDSDGYTF. Complete variable domain (other parts from reference TRBV5-1 and TRBJ1-2): KAGVTQTPRYLIKTRGQQVTLSCSPISGHRSVSWYQQTPGQGLQFLFEYFSETQRNKGNFPGRFSGRQFSNSRSEMNVSTLELGDSALYLCASSGDSDGYTFGSGTRLTVV.

The chain combines TRBV7-9 with TRBJ2-7; 9 bases line up with TRBD1. The CDR3 is 15 residues long. The ends lost 4 bases at V and 3 bases at J; junction bases unmatched: 7. Germline lookup yields CDR1 SEHNR and CDR2 FQNEAQ (reference sequence). The CDR3, as DNA: TGTGCCAGCAGCTCAGGAGACAGGGGGATCTACGAGCAGTACTTC. Its protein is CASSSGDRGIYEQYF.

This clonotype has only a few counts. The chain combines TRBV25-1 with TRBJ2-5; perhaps TRBD2 as D (6 bases). Trimming stripped 5 bases from V and 5 bases from J, with 18 bases between. There are 15 residues in the CDR3. Germline lookup yields CDR1 MGHDK and CDR2 SYGVNS. Here the CDR3 DNA reads TGTGCCAGCAGTTCCGGCCCGATGGCGGGGGAGACCCAGTACTTC. This sequence encodes CASSSGPMAGETQYF.

This clonotype occurred a few times. J is TRBJ2-2 and V is TRBV7-9; unclear D gene. The germline V and J ends were trimmed by 3 bases and 3 bases, with 14 bases remaining between them. Germline lookup yields CDR1 SEHNR and CDR2 FQNEAQ (reference sequence). The CDR3 contains 16 residues. CDR3 nucleotide sequence: TGTGCCAGCAGCTTCCCGGGCGCCAAGGACACCGGGGAGCTGTTTTTT. Protein product: CASSFPGAKDTGELFF.

Only a few counts were recorded for this clonotype. This chain connects TRBV27 to TRBJ2-4, with 12 bases lining up with TRBD2. V was clipped by 5 bases and J by 9 bases; unmatched bases: 8. The CDR3 contains 15 residues. The V gene's germline CDR1 is MNHEY and CDR2 SMNVEV (reference sequence). CDR3 DNA sequence: TGTGCCAGCAGTCCCGGACTAGCGGGATTGGGCATTCAGTACTTC. Encoded protein: CASSPGLAGLGIQYF.

This clonotype was seen at least ten times. The chain links TRBV12-3 or TRBV12-4 to TRBJ2-3; tentative D call: TRBD1 (6 bases). V was cut by 5 bases and J by 4 bases, with 13 bases left in between. CDR3 length equals 14 residues. For the CDR3, the DNA is TGTGCCAGCAGTCCAACAGGGTACTCAGATACGCAGTATTTT. This sequence encodes CASSPTGYSDTQYF.

This clonotype was observed many times. The rearrangement joins TRBV10-1 to TRBJ2-3; D gene unclear. Trimming cost V 0 bases and J 4 bases, with 11 bases left between them. Germline V lookup: CDR1 WNHNN, CDR2 SYGVQD (reference sequence). The CDR3 is 15 residues long. Here the CDR3 reads CASSESLDLPDTQYF. As DNA, the CDR3 is TGCGCCAGCAGTGAGTCTCTGGACCTGCCAGATACGCAGTATTTT.

This clonotype was detected many times. The chain is built from TRBV12-3 or TRBV12-4 and TRBJ2-5; D is possibly TRBD2 (5 bases). CDR3 size: 16 residues. The ends were cut back, 1 base at V and 2 bases at J, with 14 bases in the middle. CDR3 coding DNA: TGTGCCAGCAGTTTAGGGCCTTACCAGCGGCAAGAGACCCAGTACTTC. This translates into CASSLGPYQRQETQYF.

The chain combines TRBV30 with TRBJ2-2; D perhaps matches TRBD1 (5 bases). The CDR3 loop spans 14 amino acids. V was clipped by 8 bases and J by 9 bases, with 22 bases between them. The germline V gene encodes CDR1 GTSNPN and CDR2 SVGIG (reference sequence). CDR3 DNA: TGTGCCAGGGGCTCCGGGCGGTACAGCTGGGAGCTGTTTTTT. Its translation is CARGSGRYSWELFF. Complete variable domain (other parts from reference TRBV30 and TRBJ2-2): SQTIHQWPATLVQPVGSPLSLECTVEGTSNPNLYWYRQAAGRGLQLLFYSVGIGQISSEVPQNLSASRPQDRQFILSSKKLLLSDSGFYLCARGSGRYSWELFFGEGSRLTVL.

The V call is TRBV4-1, the J call TRBJ1-3, with D maybe TRBD1 (5 bases). The CDR3 has 15 residues. Trimming stripped 1 base from V and 3 bases from J, with 10 bases between. The germline V gene encodes CDR1 MGHRA and CDR2 YSYEKL. The CDR3 sequence: CASSQAGSDGNTIYF. As DNA, the CDR3 is TGCGCCAGCAGCCAAGCAGGGTCAGATGGAAACACCATATATTTT.

This clonotype was counted at least ten times. The chain links TRBV4-1 to TRBJ2-5, with TRBD2 as a possible D gene (5 bases). This CDR3 contains 11 residues. V lost 6 bases, J lost 5 bases, and 7 bases lay in between. The germline gives CDR1 MGHRA, CDR2 YSYEKL. The DNA of the CDR3 is TGCGCCAGCAGAGGACTGGAGACCCAGTACTTC. Protein: CASRGLETQYF.